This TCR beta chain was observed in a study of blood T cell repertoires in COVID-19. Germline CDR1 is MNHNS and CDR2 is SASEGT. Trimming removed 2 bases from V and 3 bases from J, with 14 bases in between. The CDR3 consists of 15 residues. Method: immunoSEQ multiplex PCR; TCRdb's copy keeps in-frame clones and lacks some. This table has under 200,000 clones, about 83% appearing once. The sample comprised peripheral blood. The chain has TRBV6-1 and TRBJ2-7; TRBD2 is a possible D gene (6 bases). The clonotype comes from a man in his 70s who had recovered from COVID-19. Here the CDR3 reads CASSESREYLYEQYF. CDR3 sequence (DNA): TGTGCCAGCAGTGAATCCCGGGAGTACCTCTACGAGCAGTACTTC.